This T cell receptor (beta chain) was identified during a study of response to subunit inactivated influenza vaccine. TCRdb re-derived calls from the RT-PCR reads in MiXCR, one entry per CDR3 protein. The sample has 450,000 to 550,000 distinct CDR3 sequences; around 25% are singletons. Trimming pared 1 base from V and 4 bases from J, leaving 13 bases between. This CDR3 is built from 15 residues. CDR1 and CDR2 (germline): MGHRA, YSYEKL. The receptor was isolated from a man in his fifties or sixties who received an inactivated influenza vaccine. This chain uses TRBV4-1 with TRBJ2-5, with D perhaps assigned TRBD1 or TRBD2 (5 bases each). Specimen: CD4+ T cells sorted from PBMCs, collected 5 days after vaccination. CDR3 in amino acids: CASSQVGTPGETQYF. CDR3 DNA sequence: TGCGCCAGCAGCCAAGTCGGGACGCCAGGAGAGACCCAGTACTTC.